This T cell receptor (beta chain) came from a study of cytotoxic CD8 clonotypes in ibrutinib-treated CLL. There are a few counts of this clone. The antigen remains undetermined. The CDR3 extends over 14 amino acids. Per germline, CDR1 MNHNS and CDR2 SASEGT. Trimming took 6 bases from V and 3 from J, leaving 15 bases between them. Points from the study as a whole: The study found baseline clonality above age-matched healthy donors, tracking circulating CD8+ T-cell counts.

The repertoire was sequenced with immunoSEQ multiplex PCR; TCRdb's copy has only in-frame clones and lacks some. Among about 43,000 clones listed, roughly 76% were seen once. The V call is TRBV6-1, the J call TRBJ2-7; tentative D call: TRBD2 (6 bases). This specimen was PBMCs, taken after 12 months of ibrutinib treatment. The sequence was obtained from a human donor with chronic lymphocytic leukemia. The CDR3 bases are TGTGCCAGCAGGGGGGGATCGCCCCGCTACGAGCAGTACTTC. The encoded protein is CASRGGSPRYEQYF.